This T cell receptor (beta chain) was sequenced during a study of blood T cell repertoires in COVID-19. Germline V gene sequence: CDR1 SGHVT, CDR2 SQSDAQ. This CDR3 spans 15 amino acids. V was pared by 5 bases and J by 1 base, with 8 bases of the junction left unmatched. Per the original methods: Estimates of nucleated cell counts were drawn from the amplification of reference gene primers. Only in-frame clones appear in the TCRdb table, and some are missing; sequencing was by immunoSEQ multiplex PCR. V, J and clone size are taken as reported in that table, and D and trimming were inferred from the DNA itself. The sample carries tens of thousands of clones, around 86% recorded once.

The TCR was taken from a woman older than 75 with COVID-19, enrolled during active disease. Sequencing was done on a sample of peripheral blood. V gene TRBV7-4 combines with J gene TRBJ2-7, with TRBD1 identical over 7 bases. The CDR3 DNA reads TGTGCCAGCAGCCCCACCGCGACAGGGTCCTACGAGCAGTACTTC. Amino acids: CASSPTATGSYEQYF. Full variable domain (rest looked up from reference TRBV7-4 and TRBJ2-7): GAGVSQSPRYKVAKRGRDVALRCDSISGHVTLYWYRQTLGQGSEVLTYSQSDAQRDKSGRPSGRFSAERPERSVSTLKIQRTEQGDSAVYLCASSPTATGSYEQYFGPGTRLTVT.